This TCR beta chain was sequenced for a study of CD8 T cells in Susac syndrome. Reverse transcription of roughly 0.5 to 1 ug RNA used random hexamers. TCRdb fed the immunoSEQ multiplex PCR reads into MiXCR, producing one record per CDR3 protein. The sample consists of about 190,000 distinct CDR3 sequences, approximately 93% of them appearing once. In this sample, this clonotype turned up once. Germline V gene sequence: CDR1 GTSNPN, CDR2 SVGIG (reference sequence). The CDR3 is 15 amino acids. With 1 base removed from V and 0 bases from J, the gap between germline ends came to 9 bases. The gene calls are TRBV30 and TRBJ2-2; no reliable D call. This sequence was found in a human donor in good health. The material sequenced was CD4+ T cells from PBMCs. The CDR3 here is CAWSEWRTNTGELFF. The CDR3 DNA reads TGTGCCTGGAGTGAGTGGCGCACGAACACCGGGGAGCTGTTTTTT.